A single sample gave rise to the 20 T cell receptor beta chains below, sequenced in a study of technical replicates of blood from a handful of donors. Assay used: immunoSEQ multiplex PCR; TCRdb lists only in-frame clones, some missing. The table lists about 62,000 clones, approximately 89% of them singletons. The sample comprised PBMCs. All receptors derive from a human donor in good health. Some clones in this sample may be carry-over from other donors' samples.

The table lists this clone with a count of one. This chain joins TRBV5-1 and TRBJ2-3; 9 positions match TRBD1. Germline V gives CDR1 SGHRS, CDR2 YFSETQ. Trimming at V came to 0 bases and at J to 5 bases, leaving 7 bases not matched to a gene. The CDR3 sequence is 16 residues long. The CDR3 coding sequence is TGCGCCAGCAGCTTGGATCGGACAGGGGCTAAAGATACGCAGTATTTT. Protein: CASSLDRTGAKDTQYF.

V usage is TRBV7-2 and J usage is TRBJ1-5; D remains unclear. The CDR3 is 13 residues long. The V gene lost 5 bases and the J gene lost 6 bases, with 11 bases spanning the gap. Per germline, CDR1 SGHTA and CDR2 FQGNSA. CDR3: CASSREAGQPQHF. The CDR3 DNA is TGTGCCAGCAGCAGGGAGGCAGGTCAGCCCCAGCATTTT.

The chain couples TRBV19 to TRBJ1-1; possibly TRBD1 for D (5 bases). This CDR3 has 19 amino acids. V was shortened by 3 bases and J by 1 base, with 24 bases between the two germline ends. In germline, CDR1 is LNHDA, CDR2 SQIVND (reference sequence). DNA of the CDR3: TGTGCCAGTAGTATTAGTTTTTTTTCCTGGCAGGGTAGGAACACTGAAGCTTTCTTT. Protein product: CASSISFFSWQGRNTEAFF.

As regards this clone: Within the sample, other DNA sequences also encode this same CDR3. The chain employs TRBV7-2 and TRBJ1-2, with 7 bases fitting TRBD1. Germline V gene data show CDR1 as SGHTA and CDR2 as FQGNSA. The CDR3 is made up of 13 amino acids. With V trimmed by 2 bases and J by 3 bases, 0 bases remained unmatched. CDR3 in DNA: TGTGCCAGCAGCTTAACAGGGGACTATGGCTACACCTTC. It is translated as CASSLTGDYGYTF.

The genes are TRBV5-8 and TRBJ2-7; possible D gene TRBD1, 6 bases. Trimming removed 0 bases from V and 7 bases from J, with 11 bases in between. Germline CDR1 is SGHTS and CDR2 is YDEGEE. CDR3 length: 13 amino acids. The CDR3, as DNA: TGTGCCAGCAGCTTGGAGGGGGTCCGAGAGCAGTACTTC. It encodes CASSLEGVREQYF.

The genes are TRBV7-7 and TRBJ2-3; 7 nucleotides line up with TRBD2. Germline trimming cut 6 bases from V and 4 bases from J; bases unmatched to any gene: 10. From germline, CDR1 is SSHAT and CDR2 FNYEAQ (reference sequence). CDR3 length equals 15 residues. CDR3 in amino acids: CASSLSGNLADTQYF. The CDR3 DNA reads TGTGCCAGCAGTCTCAGCGGGAACCTCGCAGATACGCAGTATTTT.

J is TRBJ2-1 and V is TRBV6-5; D possibly corresponds to TRBD2 (5 bases). The length of the CDR3 is 12 residues. Germline V gene data show CDR1 as MNHEY and CDR2 as SVGAGI. The ends were cut back, 6 bases at V and 10 bases at J, with 13 bases in the middle. In DNA, the CDR3 is TGTGCCAGCAGGTCCGGACTCGCCGAGCAGTTCTTC. It is translated as CASRSGLAEQFF.

V and J are TRBV4-2 and TRBJ2-7, with TRBD1 matching 7 bases. CDR3 length: 14 amino acids. Germline trimming cut 1 base from V and 2 bases from J; bases unmatched to any gene: 2. Germline lookup yields CDR1 LGHNA and CDR2 YNFKEQ. The DNA for the CDR3 is TGTGCCAGCAGCCAAGTAGACAGGGCCTACGAGCAGTACTTC. Protein sequence: CASSQVDRAYEQYF.

The table lists this clone with a few counts. The rearrangement links TRBV6-6 to TRBJ1-2, with D hard to call. The CDR3 is made up of 11 amino acids. V was clipped by 5 bases and J by 5 bases, with 6 bases between them. Germline CDR1 reads MNHNY; CDR2 reads SVGAGI (reference sequence). CDR3 loop: CASSPLYGYTF. For the CDR3, the DNA is TGTGCCAGCAGTCCCTTATATGGCTACACCTTC.

This chain uses TRBV5-4 with TRBJ1-1; 7 nucleotides align to TRBD1. V was clipped by 6 bases and J by 1 base; unmatched bases: 6. The CDR3 is 14 amino acids. Looked up from germline, CDR1 is SGHNT and CDR2 is YYREEE (reference sequence). The CDR3 reads CASNAGQQNTEAFF. CDR3 bases: TGTGCCAGCAACGCGGGACAGCAGAACACTGAAGCTTTCTTT.

V gene TRBV4-2 combines with J gene TRBJ2-1; D is possibly TRBD2 (6 bases). Germline lookup yields CDR1 LGHNA and CDR2 YNFKEQ. The CDR3 covers 15 residues. V was clipped by 1 base and J by 0 bases, with 7 bases between them. CDR3 in DNA: TGTGCCAGCAGCCAAGGACTAGTCTCCTACAATGAGCAGTTCTTC. Translation: CASSQGLVSYNEQFF.

The CDR3 DNA reads as TGTGCCAGCAGCTTAGTAGGCGGGAGGGAGGACGAGCAGTACTTC. It encodes CASSLVGGREDEQYF. This chain links TRBV7-9 with TRBJ2-7; 9 bases map to TRBD2. V dropped 1 base and J dropped 5; count of bases not matched to a gene: 6. The CDR3 loop spans 15 amino acids. CDR1 is SEHNR, CDR2 FQNEAQ, per germline (reference sequence).

The CDR3 is CASSVAGDSYNEQFF. CDR3 nucleotide sequence: TGTGCCAGCAGCGTAGCGGGCGACTCCTACAATGAGCAGTTCTTC. This chain connects TRBV6-6 to TRBJ2-1; 7 bases are a match to TRBD2. Germline CDR1 and CDR2: MNHNY and SVGAGI (reference sequence). The J segment lost 0 bases and the V segment lost 6 bases, leaving 5 bases of the junction unmatched. CDR3 size: 15 residues.

The rearrangement joins TRBV7-9 to TRBJ2-2; D perhaps matches TRBD2 (6 bases). This CDR3 comprises 16 residues. Germline-derived CDR1 and CDR2 are SEHNR and FQNEAQ (reference sequence). The V end lost 5 bases, the J end lost 7 bases, and 20 bases lay between the germline ends. The CDR3: CASSPPEVGGIGELFF. Here the CDR3 DNA reads TGTGCCAGCAGCCCCCCGGAAGTGGGAGGAATCGGGGAGCTGTTTTTT.

V usage is TRBV19 and J usage is TRBJ2-7, with a possible D match to TRBD2 (5 bases). Germline lookup yields CDR1 LNHDA and CDR2 SQIVND (reference sequence). The CDR3 covers 13 residues. V gave up 6 bases and J gave up 6 bases, with 15 bases separating them. Here the CDR3 reads CASRAQGGGEQYF. The CDR3 nucleotides are TGTGCCAGTAGGGCCCAAGGAGGAGGCGAGCAGTACTTC.

This chain uses TRBV30 with TRBJ2-1, with a tentative D call TRBD1 (5 bases). The CDR3 has 14 amino acids. V shed 0 bases and J shed 6 bases, with 12 bases lying between them. Germline V CDR1 and CDR2: GTSNPN, SVGIG (reference sequence). The CDR3 reads CAWSVVGRRNEQFF. In DNA form, the CDR3 reads TGTGCCTGGAGTGTAGTGGGGCGTCGCAATGAGCAGTTCTTC. Variable domain in full (rest from reference TRBV30 and TRBJ2-1): SQTIHQWPATLVQPVGSPLSLECTVEGTSNPNLYWYRQAAGRGLQLLFYSVGIGQISSEVPQNLSASRPQDRQFILSSKKLLLSDSGFYLCAWSVVGRRNEQFFGPGTRLTVL.

The chain is built from TRBV27 and TRBJ1-5; TRBD1 is a possible D gene (6 bases). The CDR3 has 15 amino acids. CDR1 MNHEY and CDR2 SMNVEV come from the germline V gene (reference sequence). The V end lost 6 bases, the J end lost 6 bases, and 18 bases lay between the germline ends. CDR3 loop: CASSREGDSGQPQHF. The CDR3 nucleotides are TGTGCCAGCAGCAGAGAGGGGGATTCGGGTCAGCCCCAGCATTTT.

By sample share, this clone is large. The V call is TRBV5-1, the J call TRBJ2-5; 8 bases line up with TRBD1. The CDR3 covers 13 residues. The germline gives CDR1 SGHRS, CDR2 YFSETQ. V shed 4 bases, J shed 4 bases, and the junction held 3 bases outside the gene matches. The CDR3 DNA reads as TGCGCCAGCAGCGCGGACAGGGTAGAGACCCAGTACTTC. Protein: CASSADRVETQYF.

The gene calls are TRBV6-1 and TRBJ2-7; TRBD2 matches at 7 bases. Germline CDR1 MNHNS, CDR2 SASEGT. Trimming took 4 bases from V and 2 from J; bases not matched to a gene: 8. This CDR3 has 15 amino acids. The CDR3 bases are TGTGCCAGCAGTGGTTGGGGGGGAGTGCCCTACGAGCAGTACTTC. Its protein is CASSGWGGVPYEQYF.

This clone came up once. The CDR3 protein is CASSPGQGRGYTF. The CDR3 DNA sequence: TGTGCCAGCAGCCCGGGACAGGGACGCGGCTACACCTTC. The chain employs TRBV6-5 and TRBJ1-2; TRBD1 agrees at 9 bases. From germline, CDR1 is MNHEY and CDR2 SVGAGI. Trimming cost V 6 bases and J 8 bases; bases outside gene matches: 7. CDR3 length: 13 residues.